This entry concerns a single T cell receptor (beta chain). These data come from a study of radiotherapy plus CTLA-4 blockade in lung cancer. In chemo-refractory metastatic non-small-cell lung cancer, patients got ipilimumab CTLA-4 blockade together with focal radiation. Measured with immunoSEQ multiplex PCR; TCRdb has only the in-frame clones, and not every one. The sample consists of fewer than 50,000 clones, roughly 60% of them appearing once. The TCR comes from a human donor with non-small cell lung cancer who had a partial response to radiotherapy plus ipilimumab. The sample was peripheral blood, taken from a patient treated with radiotherapy plus ipilimumab.

This CDR3 reads CAISEWATDTGELFF. CDR3 bases: TGTGCCATCAGTGAGTGGGCTACGGACACCGGGGAGCTGTTTTTT. The chain couples TRBV10-3 to TRBJ2-2, with unresolved D. The germline CDR1 and CDR2 sequences are ENHRY and SYGVKD. CDR3 length: 15 residues. V was shortened by 1 base and J by 3 bases, with 9 bases between the two germline ends.